This TCR beta chain was captured in a study of blood T cell repertoires in COVID-19. In the study overall: Donors in the United States, Italy and Spain gave samples during acute or convalescent COVID-19. Sources were T cells, B-cell-depleted T cells, or PBMCs; the material itself was cDNA or gDNA.

Under the authors' procedure: Reference gene primers were amplified, and this amplification served to estimate nucleated cell counts. This table comes from immunoSEQ multiplex PCR, and its TCRdb copy is limited to in-frame clones, with some not included. The V and J calls and clone size are taken from that table; D and trimming were inferred from the DNA. The table includes about 67,000 clones, roughly nine tenths detected once. With V trimmed by 0 bases and J by 2 bases, 2 bases remained unmatched. This CDR3 is 14 amino acids long. Germline V gene data show CDR1 as SGHNT and CDR2 as YYREEE (reference sequence).

The sequenced material came from peripheral blood. The V and J genes are TRBV5-4 and TRBJ2-7; 7 bases fit TRBD1. The clonotype originates from a man aged 50-59 years with active COVID-19. Here the CDR3 reads CASSLDQGAYEQYF. The CDR3 DNA reads TGTGCCAGCAGCTTGGACCAGGGGGCCTACGAGCAGTACTTC.